This T cell receptor beta chain emerged from a study of shared clonotypes between healthy human individuals. Study findings and constraints: Against clonotypes common to all four donors, non-shared ones had lower generation probabilities.

As concerns this clone: Antigen specificity is unknown.

In the original workflow: Junction-only immunoSEQ sequences carried no quality scores, so filtering differed. The repertoire was sequenced with immunoSEQ multiplex PCR; TCRdb's copy has only in-frame clones and lacks some. Clone size and the V and J calls come from that table; the DNA yielded D and trimming. The repertoire holds about 1.5 million clones, with under 99% as singletons. CD45RA+ naive and CD45RA-negative memory subsets were separated from CD4+ cells. The CDR3 consists of 12 residues. The germline V gene has CDR1 GTSNPN and CDR2 SVGIG (reference sequence). The chain joins TRBV30 to TRBJ2-1; D ambiguous. The sequence was obtained from a man younger than 45 in good health. The sample taken for sequencing was naive CD4+ T cells sorted from blood. Subset of the sample: CD45RA+ positively selected. The CDR3 here is CVLVALHNEQFF. In DNA form, the CDR3 reads TGTGTCCTGGTAGCTCTCCACAATGAGCAGTTCTTC.